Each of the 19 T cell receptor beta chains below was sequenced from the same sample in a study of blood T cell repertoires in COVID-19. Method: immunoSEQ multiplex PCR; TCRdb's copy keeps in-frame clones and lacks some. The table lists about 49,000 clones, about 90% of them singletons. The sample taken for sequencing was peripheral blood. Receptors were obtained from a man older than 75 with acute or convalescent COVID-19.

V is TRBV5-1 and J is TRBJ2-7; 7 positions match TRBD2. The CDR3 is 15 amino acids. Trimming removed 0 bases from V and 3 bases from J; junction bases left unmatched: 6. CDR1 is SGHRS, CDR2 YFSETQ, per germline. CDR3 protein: CASSLEEAGDYEQYF. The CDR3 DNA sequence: TGCGCCAGCAGCTTGGAGGAGGCGGGGGACTACGAGCAGTACTTC.

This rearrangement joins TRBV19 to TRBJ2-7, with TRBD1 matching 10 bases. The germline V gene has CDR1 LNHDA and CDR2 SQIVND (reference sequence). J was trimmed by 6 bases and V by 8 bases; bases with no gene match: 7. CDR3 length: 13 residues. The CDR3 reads CASRQGARGEQYF. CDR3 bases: TGTGCCAGTCGACAGGGGGCGCGGGGCGAGCAGTACTTC.

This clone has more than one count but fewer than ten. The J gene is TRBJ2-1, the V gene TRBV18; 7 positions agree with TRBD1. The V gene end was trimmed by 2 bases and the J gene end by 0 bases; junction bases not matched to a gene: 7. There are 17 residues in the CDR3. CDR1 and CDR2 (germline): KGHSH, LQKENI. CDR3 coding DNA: TGTGCCAGCTCACCAAGACCGGGACAGAGCTCCTACAATGAGCAGTTCTTC. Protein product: CASSPRPGQSSYNEQFF.

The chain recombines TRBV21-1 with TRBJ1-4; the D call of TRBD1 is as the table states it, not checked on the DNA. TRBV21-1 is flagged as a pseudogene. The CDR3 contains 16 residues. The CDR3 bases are TGTGCCAGCAGCAAGGGACAGAGAGCAACTAATGAAAAACTGTTTTTT. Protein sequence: CASSKGQRATNEKLFF.

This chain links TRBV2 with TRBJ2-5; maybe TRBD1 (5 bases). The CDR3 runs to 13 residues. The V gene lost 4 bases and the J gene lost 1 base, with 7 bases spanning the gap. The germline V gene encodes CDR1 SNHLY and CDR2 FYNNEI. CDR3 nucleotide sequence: TGTGCCAGCAGTGGGCAGGGCCAAGAGACCCAGTACTTC. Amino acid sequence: CASSGQGQETQYF.

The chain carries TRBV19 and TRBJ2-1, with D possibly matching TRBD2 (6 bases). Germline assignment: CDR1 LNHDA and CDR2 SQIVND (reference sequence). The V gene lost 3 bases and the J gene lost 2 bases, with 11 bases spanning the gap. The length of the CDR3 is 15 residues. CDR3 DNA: TGTGCCAGTAGTATTGTGGGGGGAACCTACAATGAGCAGTTCTTC. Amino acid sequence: CASSIVGGTYNEQFF.

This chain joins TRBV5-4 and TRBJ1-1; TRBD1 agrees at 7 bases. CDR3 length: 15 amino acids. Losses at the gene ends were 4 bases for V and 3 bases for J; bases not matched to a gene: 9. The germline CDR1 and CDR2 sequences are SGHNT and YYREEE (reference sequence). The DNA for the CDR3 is TGTGCCAGCAGCGTTAAGGGGGCTGGGGACACTGAAGCTTTCTTT. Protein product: CASSVKGAGDTEAFF.

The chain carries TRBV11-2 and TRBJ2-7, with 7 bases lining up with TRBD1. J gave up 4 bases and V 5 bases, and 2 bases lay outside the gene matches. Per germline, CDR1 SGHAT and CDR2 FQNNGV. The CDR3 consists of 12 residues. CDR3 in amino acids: CASSPGQYEQYF. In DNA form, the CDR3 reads TGTGCCAGCAGCCCGGGACAGTACGAGCAGTACTTC. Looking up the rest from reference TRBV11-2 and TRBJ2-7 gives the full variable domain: EAGVAQSPRYKIIEKRQSVAFWCNPISGHATLYWYQQILGQGPKLLIQFQNNGVVDDSQLPKDRFSAERLKGVDSTLKIQPAKLEDSAVYLCASSPGQYEQYFGPGTRLTVT.

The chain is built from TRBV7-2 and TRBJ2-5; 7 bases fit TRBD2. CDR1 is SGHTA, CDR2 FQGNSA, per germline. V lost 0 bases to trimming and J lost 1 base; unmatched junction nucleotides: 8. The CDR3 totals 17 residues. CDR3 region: CASSLALASGAQETQYF. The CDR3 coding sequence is TGTGCCAGCAGCTTAGCGTTGGCCAGCGGGGCCCAAGAGACCCAGTACTTC.

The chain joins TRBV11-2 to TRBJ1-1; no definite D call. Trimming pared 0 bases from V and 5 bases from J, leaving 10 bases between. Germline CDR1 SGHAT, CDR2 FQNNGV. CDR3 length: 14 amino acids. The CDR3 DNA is TGTGCCAGCAGCTTAGAGCGGGGTTGGACTGAAGCTTTCTTT. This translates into CASSLERGWTEAFF.

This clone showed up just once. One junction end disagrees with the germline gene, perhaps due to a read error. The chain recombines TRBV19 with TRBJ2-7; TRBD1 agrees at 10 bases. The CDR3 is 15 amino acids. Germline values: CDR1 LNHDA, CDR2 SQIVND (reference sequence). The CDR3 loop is CASSLPGQGSSEQYF. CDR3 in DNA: TGTGCCAGTAGTCTGCCGGGACAGGGGTCCTCCGAGCAGTACTTC.

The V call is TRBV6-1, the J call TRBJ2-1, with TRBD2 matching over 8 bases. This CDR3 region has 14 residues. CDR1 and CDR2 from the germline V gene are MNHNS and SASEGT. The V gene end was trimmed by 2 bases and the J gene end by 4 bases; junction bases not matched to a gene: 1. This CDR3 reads CASSELAGYNEQFF. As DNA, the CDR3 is TGTGCCAGCAGTGAACTAGCGGGTTACAATGAGCAGTTCTTC.

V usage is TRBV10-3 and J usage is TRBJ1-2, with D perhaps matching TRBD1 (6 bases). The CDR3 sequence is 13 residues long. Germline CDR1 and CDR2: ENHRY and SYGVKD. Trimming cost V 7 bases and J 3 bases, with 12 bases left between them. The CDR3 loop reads CAIKQGGHYGYTF. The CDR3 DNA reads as TGTGCCATCAAACAGGGAGGGCACTATGGCTACACCTTC.

CDR3 nucleotides: TGCGCCAGCAGCTTTTTTGGCCACACTACGGGGAATGAAGCTTTCTTT. Translated, it gives CASSFFGHTTGNEAFF. The V and J genes are TRBV5-1 and TRBJ1-1; D is undetermined. The CDR3 consists of 16 residues. Per germline, CDR1 SGHRS and CDR2 YFSETQ. V lost 2 bases and J 7 bases, leaving 21 bases between the germline ends.

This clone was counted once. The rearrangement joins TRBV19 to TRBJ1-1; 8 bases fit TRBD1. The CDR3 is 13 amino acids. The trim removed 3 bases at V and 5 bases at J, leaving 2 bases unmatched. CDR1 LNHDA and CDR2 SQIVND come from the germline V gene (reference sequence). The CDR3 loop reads CASSIDRGTEAFF. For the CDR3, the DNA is TGTGCCAGTAGTATCGACAGGGGTACTGAAGCTTTCTTT.

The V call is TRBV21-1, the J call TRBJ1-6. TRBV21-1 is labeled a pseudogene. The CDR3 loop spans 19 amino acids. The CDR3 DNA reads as TGTGCCAGCAGCTTACGGGACTCTACGTGGGGCTCCTATAATTCACCCCTCCACTTT. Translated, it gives CASSLRDSTWGSYNSPLHF.

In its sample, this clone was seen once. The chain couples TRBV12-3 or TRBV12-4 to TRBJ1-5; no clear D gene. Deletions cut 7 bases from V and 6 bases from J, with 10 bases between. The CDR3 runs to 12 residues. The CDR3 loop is CASNSGIQPQHF. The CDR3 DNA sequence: TGTGCCAGCAATTCAGGCATTCAGCCCCAGCATTTT.

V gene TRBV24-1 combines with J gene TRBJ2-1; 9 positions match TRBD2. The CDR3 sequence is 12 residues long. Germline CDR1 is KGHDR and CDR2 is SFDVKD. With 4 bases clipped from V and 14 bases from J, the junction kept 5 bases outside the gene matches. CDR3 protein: CATSDPGLAKFF. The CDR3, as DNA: TGTGCCACCAGTGACCCGGGACTAGCTAAGTTCTTC.

CDR3 nucleotides: TGTGCCAGCAGTGAATCCAGGGGTGACACTGAAGCTTTCTTT. This sequence encodes CASSESRGDTEAFF. V and J are TRBV6-1 and TRBJ1-1, with D maybe TRBD1 (6 bases). Germline V CDR1 and CDR2: MNHNS, SASEGT. This CDR3 contains 14 residues. Trimming cost V 2 bases and J 3 bases, with 10 bases left between them.